Listed below are T cell receptor beta chains from one sample, sequenced in a study of graft-versus-host responses after intestinal transplantation. Libraries were prepared by immunoSEQ multiplex PCR; TCRdb keeps only in-frame clonotypes and omits some of them. The table has around 11,000 clones, roughly three quarters seen once. Here the sequenced sample was ileum tissue, taken 23 days after intestinal transplant. The receptors originated from a human patient who received an intestinal transplant, so some T cells may come from the graft donor. The CDR3 runs from the conserved cysteine through the conserved F or W. D genes are given only for firm matches. Some rows have no size entry. The others give once, few or many, or a class for an expanded clone.

j_gene,abundance,v_gene,d_gene,CDR3nt,CDR3aa
TRBJ2-5,few,TRBV7-9,TRBD2,TGTGCCAGCAGCTCCCCGGTAGCGGGACCCAGTGAGTTACAAGAGACCCAGTACTTC,CASSSPVAGPSELQETQYF
TRBJ1-2,.,TRBV28,.,TGTGCCAGCTCTTTGGGGCTCTATGGCTACACCTTC,CASSLGLYGYTF
TRBJ2-7,once,TRBV13,.,TGTGCCAGCAGCTCCACGGTTGGGGTCTACGAGCAGTACTTC,CASSSTVGVYEQYF
TRBJ2-1,.,TRBV6-5,.,TGTGCCAGCGGACGTAATGAGCAGTTCTTC,CASGRNEQFF
TRBJ2-5,.,TRBV5-6,.,TGTGCCAGCAGCCGTACAGGGCGGGAGACCCAGTACTTC,CASSRTGRETQYF
TRBJ2-1,medium-sized,TRBV7-6,.,TGTGCCAGCAGCCCGGCAGTCTACAATGAGCAGTTCTTC,CASSPAVYNEQFF
TRBJ2-7,.,TRBV4-1,TRBD2,TGCGCCAGCAGCCAATTAGCGGGAGATGGGTACGAGCAGTACTTC,CASSQLAGDGYEQYF
TRBJ2-3,.,TRBV25-1,.,TGTGCCAGCCAAGGACAGCTTAGCACAGATACGCAGTATTTT,CASQGQLSTDTQYF
TRBJ1-5,.,TRBV4-1,.,TGCGCCAGCAGCCAAGAGGGGAGGGGGGCAAATCAGCCCCAGCATTTT,CASSQEGRGANQPQHF
TRBJ1-6,medium-sized,TRBV4-1,.,TGCGCCAGCAGCCAAGATGTTATTTCACCCCTCCACTTT,CASSQDVISPLHF
TRBJ2-7,.,TRBV6-6,.,TGTGCCAGCAGTTACGGGCCACCCGGCACCTACGAGCAGTACTTC,CASSYGPPGTYEQYF
TRBJ1-5,.,TRBV5-5,.,TGTGCCAGCAGCTCGGATCGGGGCCAGCCCCAGCATTTT,CASSSDRGQPQHF
TRBJ2-1,.,TRBV7-3,.,TGTGCCAGCAGCTTAACTGGATGGAATGAGCAGTTCTTC,CASSLTGWNEQFF
TRBJ2-3,.,TRBV28,.,TGTGCCAGCAGATTGGAGTATACGCAGTATTTT,CASRLEYTQYF
TRBJ1-5,.,TRBV28,.,TGTGCCAGCAAAACAGTAGTAGCTAATCAGCCCCAGCATTTT,CASKTVVANQPQHF
TRBJ2-7,.,TRBV7-8,.,TGTGCCAGCAGCTTAGAGGTATCTGGCTACTCCTACGAGCAGTACTTC,CASSLEVSGYSYEQYF
TRBJ2-7,.,TRBV11-2,TRBD2,TGTGCCAGCAGCTTAAAGAAGCGGGGGGCCGGAGAGCAGTACTTC,CASSLKKRGAGEQYF
TRBJ1-5,.,TRBV2,.,TGTGCCAGCAGTACGACAGTTCTCCCCCAGCATTTT,CASSTTVLPQHF
TRBJ2-2,.,TRBV6-1,.,TGTGCCAGCAACAGAGAAGGGGGATATGACGGGGAGCTGTTTTTT,CASNREGGYDGELFF
TRBJ1-1,.,TRBV4-1,.,TGCGCCAGCAGCCTCCTTAGGAACACGGAAAATGAAGCTTTCTTT,CASSLLRNTENEAFF
TRBJ2-3,large,TRBV19,TRBD1,TGTGCCAGTGCACAGGGGGCAGATACGCAGTATTTT,CASAQGADTQYF
TRBJ1-5,.,TRBV15,TRBD1,TGTGCCACCAGCGGGGACAGGGCTCCCGGGCCCCAGCATTTT,CATSGDRAPGPQHF
TRBJ1-5,.,TRBV19,.,TGTGCCAGTAGTGATACCTCAGGTACATATAGCAATCAGCCCCAGCATTTT,CASSDTSGTYSNQPQHF
TRBJ1-1,few,TRBV19,.,TGTGCCAGTAGTCTGGTAAAGAACACTGAAGCTTTCTTT,CASSLVKNTEAFF
TRBJ1-5,.,TRBV27,.,TGTGCCAGCAGGACCGAGACAGGAGTTTATAGCAATCAGCCCCAGCATTTT,CASRTETGVYSNQPQHF
TRBJ1-6,.,TRBV6-5,.,TGTGCCGCGGGGCAGCAATACAATTCACCCCTCCACTTT,CAAGQQYNSPLHF
TRBJ2-2,.,TRBV14,.,TGTGCCAGCAGCCTGCGGACCTACACCGGGGAGCTGTTTTTT,CASSLRTYTGELFF
TRBJ2-3,once,TRBV9,.,TGTGCCAGCAGCGGCTTCCCTAGCACAGATACGCAGTATTTT,CASSGFPSTDTQYF
TRBJ1-4,.,TRBV9,.,TGTGCCAGCAGCGTCAGGGCGGGAGATGAAAAACTGTTTTTT,CASSVRAGDEKLFF